These T cell receptor beta chains were read from a single sample in a study of T cell repertoires in cytomegalovirus infection. TCRdb used MiXCR to reprocess the reads, holding one entry per CDR3 protein. Of about 740,000 distinct CDR3 sequences in the sample, roughly a third were seen once. Input material: PBMCs. The receptors stem from a human donor in good health (CMV status not recorded). Some clones in this sample may be carry-over from other donors' samples. Each CDR3 is given with its conserved first and last residue. Fields, in order: D gene, V gene, clone size, J gene, CDR3 protein, CDR3 DNA. A D gene is named only where the DNA matches it firmly. Expanded clones get a size class; other rows say once, few or many, or leave the size out.

D: TRBD1; V: TRBV6-1; size: few; J: TRBJ2-5; CDR3: CASSEGQGGWETQYF; DNA: TGTGCCAGCAGTGAGGGACAGGGAGGGTGGGAGACCCAGTACTTC
D: .; V: TRBV9; size: .; J: TRBJ2-3; CDR3: CASSGFTDTQYF; DNA: TGTGCCAGCAGCGGATTCACAGATACGCAGTATTTT
D: .; V: TRBV14; size: .; J: TRBJ2-1; CDR3: CASSQVLEQFF; DNA: TGTGCCAGCAGCCAAGTCCTGGAGCAGTTCTTC
D: .; V: TRBV7-2; size: many; J: TRBJ2-7; CDR3: CASSGDRLQYF; DNA: TGTGCCAGCAGCGGAGACAGGCTTCAGTACTTC
D: TRBD2; V: TRBV6-1; size: .; J: TRBJ2-2; CDR3: CASRTSGRNTGELFF; DNA: TGTGCCAGCAGGACTAGCGGGAGGAACACCGGGGAGCTGTTTTTT
D: .; V: TRBV12-3/TRBV12-4; size: few; J: TRBJ1-1; CDR3: CASSRYGGANTEAFF; DNA: TGTGCCAGCAGTCGATACGGGGGCGCAAACACTGAAGCTTTCTTT
D: .; V: TRBV7-2; size: many; J: TRBJ2-1; CDR3: CASSLGFGPLRGEQFF; DNA: TGTGCCAGCAGCTTAGGGTTCGGGCCATTAAGGGGTGAGCAGTTCTTC
D: TRBD1; V: TRBV15; size: .; J: TRBJ1-1; CDR3: CATSRDRGPEAFF; DNA: TGTGCCACCAGCAGGGACAGGGGGCCTGAAGCTTTCTTT
D: TRBD2; V: TRBV23-1; size: .; J: TRBJ2-3; CDR3: CASSTSGGGITQYF; DNA: TGCGCCAGCAGCACTAGCGGGGGTGGCATTACGCAGTATTTT
D: .; V: TRBV12-3/TRBV12-4; size: .; J: TRBJ1-3; CDR3: CASSLKGQLSGNTIYF; DNA: TGTGCCAGCAGTTTAAAAGGACAGCTCTCCGGAAACACCATATATTTT
D: TRBD1; V: TRBV6-4; size: few; J: TRBJ2-6; CDR3: CASSVVEGDRGPPISGANVLTF; DNA: TGTGCCAGCAGTGTCGTTGAGGGGGACAGGGGCCCCCCGATCTCTGGGGCCAACGTCCTGACTTTC
D: .; V: TRBV7-8; size: few; J: TRBJ1-5; CDR3: CASSPVSGGRNQPQHF; DNA: TGTGCCAGCAGCCCAGTGTCGGGGGGGAGGAATCAGCCCCAGCATTTT
D: TRBD1; V: TRBV29-1; size: .; J: TRBJ1-1; CDR3: CSAVGRQGADTEAFF; DNA: TGCAGCGCCGTAGGTCGACAGGGGGCCGACACTGAAGCTTTCTTT
D: .; V: TRBV5-1; size: .; J: TRBJ2-7; CDR3: CASSWGGGPSYEQYF; DNA: TGCGCCAGCAGCTGGGGAGGAGGACCCTCCTACGAGCAGTACTTC
D: .; V: TRBV3-1; size: .; J: TRBJ2-5; CDR3: CASSQDQRLETQYF; DNA: TGTGCCAGCAGCCAAGACCAGCGTTTAGAGACCCAGTACTTC
D: TRBD1; V: TRBV28; size: .; J: TRBJ2-6; CDR3: CASQGASSGANVLTF; DNA: TGTGCCAGTCAGGGGGCTAGCTCTGGGGCCAACGTCCTGACTTTC
D: TRBD1; V: TRBV28; size: few; J: TRBJ1-5; CDR3: CASRPGTGVGNQPQHF; DNA: TGTGCCAGCAGGCCCGGGACAGGGGTAGGGAATCAGCCCCAGCATTTT
D: .; V: TRBV5-1; size: .; J: TRBJ2-7; CDR3: CASSLAGVNEQYF; DNA: TGCGCCAGCAGCTTGGCAGGGGTAAACGAGCAGTACTTC
D: .; V: TRBV7-4; size: .; J: TRBJ2-7; CDR3: CASGLALNEQYF; DNA: TGTGCCAGCGGCTTAGCCCTGAACGAGCAGTACTTC
D: .; V: TRBV6-2/TRBV6-3; size: .; J: TRBJ2-7; CDR3: CASSFSPTGGWSYEQYF; DNA: TGTGCCAGCAGTTTTTCTCCCACCGGGGGTTGGTCCTACGAGCAGTACTTC